Listed below are T cell receptor beta chains from one sample, sequenced in a study of identical twins. From the 5' RACE reads, TCRdb called clonotypes with MiXCR, one entry per CDR3 protein. The table lists 350,000 or so distinct CDR3 sequences, approximately 10% of them singletons, with more than 8% in the top ten. The sample comprised naive T cells sorted from blood. The source of these receptors is a woman in her fifties or sixties in good health. Both conserved end residues are part of each CDR3. Fields, in order: CDR3 protein, CDR3 DNA, J gene, V gene, clone size, D gene. The D gene is left open where the match is weak. Clone size is stated in some rows and not others, as once, few, many or a class when expanded.

CDR3: CASTSDGYYGYTF; DNA: TGTGCCAGCACCTCGGACGGATACTATGGCTACACCTTC; J: TRBJ1-2; V: TRBV7-9; size: .; D: .
CDR3: CASSLQKGVTEAFF; DNA: TGTGCCAGCAGTTTACAAAAAGGGGTCACTGAAGCTTTCTTT; J: TRBJ1-1; V: TRBV12-3/TRBV12-4; size: .; D: .
CDR3: CASSRGTLYEQYF; DNA: TGTGCCAGCAGCCGGGGGACCCTCTACGAGCAGTACTTC; J: TRBJ2-7; V: TRBV27; size: few; D: .
CDR3: CAISQREDHNEQFF; DNA: TGTGCCATCAGCCAGCGGGAGGACCACAATGAGCAGTTCTTC; J: TRBJ2-1; V: TRBV10-3; size: .; D: TRBD2
CDR3: CSVEEGDSSYEQYF; DNA: TGCAGCGTTGAAGAAGGTGACAGCTCCTACGAGCAGTACTTC; J: TRBJ2-7; V: TRBV29-1; size: many; D: .
CDR3: CASSYDPSNQPQHF; DNA: TGTGCCAGCAGCTACGACCCTAGCAATCAGCCCCAGCATTTT; J: TRBJ1-5; V: TRBV12-3/TRBV12-4; size: many; D: .
CDR3: CASAAGGRETQYF; DNA: TGTGCCAGTGCAGCGGGAGGGCGAGAGACCCAGTACTTC; J: TRBJ2-5; V: TRBV12-3/TRBV12-4; size: few; D: TRBD2
CDR3: CASSLGPWDQPQHF; DNA: TGTGCCAGCAGCTTGGGCCCTTGGGATCAGCCCCAGCATTTT; J: TRBJ1-5; V: TRBV13; size: .; D: .
CDR3: CAWSVLSEGGYTF; DNA: TGTGCCTGGAGTGTACTGAGTGAGGGGGGCTACACCTTC; J: TRBJ1-2; V: TRBV30; size: few; D: .
CDR3: CASSLSRVGNEKLFF; DNA: TGTGCCAGCAGTTTATCCCGGGTGGGAAATGAAAAACTGTTTTTT; J: TRBJ1-4; V: TRBV27; size: many; D: .
CDR3: CSANRGNGYTF; DNA: TGCAGTGCTAACAGGGGGAATGGCTACACCTTC; J: TRBJ1-2; V: TRBV20-1; size: many; D: TRBD1
CDR3: CASSLSGLATYEQYF; DNA: TGTGCCAGCAGCTTATCCGGTCTAGCGACCTACGAGCAGTACTTC; J: TRBJ2-7; V: TRBV7-9; size: many; D: .
CDR3: CATGHRDSYGYTF; DNA: TGTGCCACCGGTCACCGGGACAGCTATGGCTACACCTTC; J: TRBJ1-2; V: TRBV24-1; size: .; D: TRBD1
CDR3: CASSFRREGSPLHF; DNA: TGTGCCAGCAGCTTCCGCAGGGAGGGTTCACCCCTCCACTTT; J: TRBJ1-6; V: TRBV5-4; size: .; D: .
CDR3: CASSVGGGLGYTF; DNA: TGTGCCAGCAGTGTTGGGGGGGGGCTCGGCTACACCTTC; J: TRBJ1-2; V: TRBV28; size: .; D: .
CDR3: CASSLGGVSNQPQHF; DNA: TGTGCCAGCAGCTTGGGCGGGGTTAGCAATCAGCCCCAGCATTTT; J: TRBJ1-5; V: TRBV5-4; size: .; D: .
CDR3: CASSDVSPSSYNEQFF; DNA: TGTGCCAGCAGTGATGTCAGCCCGAGCTCCTACAATGAGCAGTTCTTC; J: TRBJ2-1; V: TRBV2; size: .; D: .
CDR3: CSVLWGADTQYF; DNA: TGCAGCGTGCTGTGGGGCGCAGATACGCAGTATTTT; J: TRBJ2-3; V: TRBV29-1; size: many; D: .
CDR3: CAIRPGLAGGEQFF; DNA: TGTGCCATCAGACCGGGACTAGCGGGGGGTGAGCAGTTCTTC; J: TRBJ2-1; V: TRBV10-3; size: few; D: TRBD2
CDR3: CATSVRTDQETQYF; DNA: TGTGCCACCAGCGTCCGGACAGATCAAGAGACCCAGTACTTC; J: TRBJ2-5; V: TRBV15; size: many; D: .
CDR3: CASSTSGSRYNEQFF; DNA: TGTGCCAGCAGTACTAGCGGGAGTCGCTACAATGAGCAGTTCTTC; J: TRBJ2-1; V: TRBV12-3/TRBV12-4; size: .; D: TRBD2
CDR3: CASSPGLRGSSYEQYF; DNA: TGTGCCAGCAGCCCAGGGTTGCGGGGATCGTCCTACGAGCAGTACTTC; J: TRBJ2-7; V: TRBV7-6; size: .; D: .
CDR3: CAIRGGLAGTVQYF; DNA: TGTGCCATCAGGGGCGGACTAGCGGGAACAGTGCAGTACTTC; J: TRBJ2-7; V: TRBV10-3; size: few; D: TRBD2
CDR3: CASSLPLSRYNEQFF; DNA: TGTGCCAGCAGCCTCCCGTTATCTAGGTACAATGAGCAGTTCTTC; J: TRBJ2-1; V: TRBV7-9; size: .; D: .
CDR3: CASSLVGADTDTQYF; DNA: TGTGCCAGCAGCTTAGTAGGGGCTGACACAGATACGCAGTATTTT; J: TRBJ2-3; V: TRBV11-3; size: few; D: .
CDR3: CASSRGQADIPYEQYF; DNA: TGTGCCAGCTCGCGGGGTCAGGCGGACATCCCCTACGAGCAGTACTTC; J: TRBJ2-7; V: TRBV18; size: .; D: .
CDR3: CASVNGRWGRGDTQYF; DNA: TGTGCCAGCGTTAACGGGAGATGGGGCAGAGGCGATACGCAGTATTTT; J: TRBJ2-3; V: TRBV2; size: .; D: .
CDR3: CASTPTVGSGDYEQYF; DNA: TGTGCCAGCACTCCCACGGTGGGTAGCGGGGATTACGAGCAGTACTTC; J: TRBJ2-7; V: TRBV12-3/TRBV12-4; size: many; D: TRBD2
CDR3: CASSYRGLVKYF; DNA: TGTGCCAGCAGTTACAGGGGACTGGTGAAGTATTTT; J: TRBJ2-3; V: TRBV6-6; size: .; D: .
CDR3: CASSRTSGSVDTQYF; DNA: TGTGCCAGCAGCCGGACTAGCGGGAGCGTAGATACGCAGTATTTT; J: TRBJ2-3; V: TRBV3-1; size: .; D: TRBD2
CDR3: CASSPRVAGGSNEQFF; DNA: TGTGCCAGTAGTCCGCGGGTAGCGGGAGGGTCTAACGAGCAGTTCTTC; J: TRBJ2-1; V: TRBV19; size: few; D: TRBD2
CDR3: CSVEIGNPVGEQYF; DNA: TGCAGCGTTGAGATTGGTAACCCAGTGGGAGAGCAGTACTTC; J: TRBJ2-7; V: TRBV29-1; size: few; D: .
CDR3: CASSLVVAVRGSEDEQFF; DNA: TGTGCCAGCAGCTTGGTGGTTGCGGTTAGGGGCTCCGAGGATGAGCAGTTCTTC; J: TRBJ2-1; V: TRBV5-6; size: many; D: .
CDR3: CASSRGLARNEQFF; DNA: TGCGCCAGCAGCCGGGGACTAGCGAGGAATGAGCAGTTCTTC; J: TRBJ2-1; V: TRBV5-1; size: many; D: TRBD2
CDR3: CASSPLGPTNQPQHF; DNA: TGTGCCAGCTCACCACTTGGGCCAACCAATCAGCCCCAGCATTTT; J: TRBJ1-5; V: TRBV18; size: .; D: .
CDR3: CASSPAGGRGGTGELFF; DNA: TGTGCCAGCAGTCCCGCAGGTGGGAGAGGAGGAACCGGGGAGCTGTTTTTT; J: TRBJ2-2; V: TRBV6-5; size: .; D: .
CDR3: CASSPRLAGVAYNEQFF; DNA: TGTGCCAGCAGCCCCAGACTAGCGGGAGTGGCCTACAATGAGCAGTTCTTC; J: TRBJ2-1; V: TRBV14; size: once; D: TRBD2
CDR3: CASTPTSRNTEAFF; DNA: TGTGCCAGCACCCCGACATCACGAAACACTGAAGCTTTCTTT; J: TRBJ1-1; V: TRBV27; size: many; D: .
CDR3: CASSLVSSGREETQYF; DNA: TGTGCCAGCAGCTTGGTCTCTAGCGGGAGGGAAGAGACCCAGTACTTC; J: TRBJ2-5; V: TRBV5-5; size: .; D: TRBD2
CDR3: CASSQARGSYEQYF; DNA: TGCGCCAGCAGCCAAGCTCGGGGGTCCTACGAGCAGTACTTC; J: TRBJ2-7; V: TRBV4-1; size: few; D: .
CDR3: CASGSLMGSLQYF; DNA: TGTGCTAGTGGTTCCTTAATGGGGTCCCTGCAGTATTTT; J: TRBJ2-3; V: TRBV12-5; size: many; D: .
CDR3: CASSFQRGKDTQYF; DNA: TGTGCCAGCAGTTTTCAACGGGGGAAAGATACGCAGTATTTT; J: TRBJ2-3; V: TRBV11-2; size: few; D: .
CDR3: CASSVGPSYEQYF; DNA: TGTGCCAGCAGCGTCGGCCCTTCCTACGAGCAGTACTTC; J: TRBJ2-7; V: TRBV9; size: .; D: .
CDR3: CATRGLLPNPTQYF; DNA: TGTGCCACAAGAGGGCTCCTCCCCAACCCTACGCAGTATTTT; J: TRBJ2-3; V: TRBV6-1; size: .; D: .
CDR3: CASSLCRHNQPQHF; DNA: TGTGCCAGCAGCTTATGCAGGCATAATCAGCCCCAGCATTTT; J: TRBJ1-5; V: TRBV7-7; size: .; D: .
CDR3: CASSSWAQDEQFF; DNA: TGTGCCAGCAGCTCATGGGCCCAAGATGAGCAGTTCTTC; J: TRBJ2-1; V: TRBV5-5; size: many; D: .
CDR3: CASSQDAANTEAFF; DNA: TGTGCCAGCAGCCAAGATGCGGCCAACACTGAAGCTTTCTTT; J: TRBJ1-1; V: TRBV4-2; size: .; D: .
CDR3: CASEGQDGYTF; DNA: TGTGCCAGCGAAGGGCAAGACGGCTACACCTTC; J: TRBJ1-2; V: TRBV6-5; size: few; D: .
CDR3: CASSAYRGLAGGYSTDTQYF; DNA: TGCGCCAGCAGCGCATACCGAGGACTAGCGGGAGGGTACAGCACAGATACGCAGTATTTT; J: TRBJ2-3; V: TRBV5-1; size: few; D: TRBD2
CDR3: CASSQDQTIPQGYQETQYF; DNA: TGCGCCAGCAGCCAAGATCAGACGATCCCGCAGGGGTACCAAGAGACCCAGTACTTC; J: TRBJ2-5; V: TRBV4-1; size: many; D: .
CDR3: CASSRGHQESGRSGQFF; DNA: TGTGCCAGCAGTCGGGGACACCAAGAAAGCGGCCGTAGTGGGCAGTTCTTC; J: TRBJ2-1; V: TRBV2; size: .; D: .
CDR3: CASSTAGTRNNEQFF; DNA: TGTGCCAGTAGTACCGCCGGGACTAGAAACAATGAGCAGTTCTTC; J: TRBJ2-1; V: TRBV19; size: .; D: TRBD2
CDR3: CSATPMGLGISTDTQYF; DNA: TGCAGCGCAACCCCCATGGGTTTAGGGATTAGCACAGATACGCAGTATTTT; J: TRBJ2-3; V: TRBV29-1; size: many; D: .